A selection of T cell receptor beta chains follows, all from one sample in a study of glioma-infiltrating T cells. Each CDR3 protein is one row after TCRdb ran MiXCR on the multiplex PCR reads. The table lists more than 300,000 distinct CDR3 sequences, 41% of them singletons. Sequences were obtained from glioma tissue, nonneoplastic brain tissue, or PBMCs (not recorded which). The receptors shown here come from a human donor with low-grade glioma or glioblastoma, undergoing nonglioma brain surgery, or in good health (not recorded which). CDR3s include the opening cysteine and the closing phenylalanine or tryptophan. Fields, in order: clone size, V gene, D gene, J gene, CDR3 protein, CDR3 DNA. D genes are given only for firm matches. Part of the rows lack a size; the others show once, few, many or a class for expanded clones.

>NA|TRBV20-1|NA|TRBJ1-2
CSASDIGGYTF
TGCAGTGCTAGCGACATCGGAGGCTACACCTTC
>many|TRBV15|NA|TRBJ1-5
CATSRGSNQPQHF
TGTGCCACCAGCAGAGGGAGCAATCAGCCCCAGCATTTT
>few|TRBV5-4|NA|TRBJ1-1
CASSFPTGGDTEAFF
TGTGCCAGCAGCTTTCCGACCGGGGGGGACACTGAAGCTTTCTTT
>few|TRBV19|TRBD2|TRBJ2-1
CASSPTSGPVNEQFF
TGTGCCAGTAGCCCGACTAGCGGGCCCGTCAATGAGCAGTTCTTC
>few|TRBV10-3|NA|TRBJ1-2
CAISGAWGQGPASYGYTF
TGTGCCATCAGTGGGGCATGGGGGCAGGGCCCGGCTAGCTATGGCTACACCTTC
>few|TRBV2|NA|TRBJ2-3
CASSEAVFYTDTQYF
TGTGCCAGCAGTGAAGCGGTTTTCTACACAGATACGCAGTATTTT
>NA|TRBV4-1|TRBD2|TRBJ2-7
CASSQGFLYSGGYEQYF
TGCGCCAGCAGCCAAGGATTCCTATATTCGGGAGGCTACGAGCAGTACTTC
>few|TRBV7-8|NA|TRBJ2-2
CASSLGVGRANTGELFF
TGTGCCAGCAGCTTAGGAGTTGGTCGCGCGAACACCGGGGAGCTGTTTTTT
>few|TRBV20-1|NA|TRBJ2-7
CSTGRGPYEQYF
TGCAGCACTGGGAGGGGGCCCTACGAGCAGTACTTC
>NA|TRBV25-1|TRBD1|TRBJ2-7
CASSEDQNYGQAIPYEQYF
TGTGCCAGCAGTGAAGATCAAAATTATGGACAGGCTATCCCCTACGAGCAGTACTTC
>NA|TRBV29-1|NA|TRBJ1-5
CSVVPQEGPQHF
TGCAGCGTTGTCCCCCAGGAGGGGCCCCAGCATTTT
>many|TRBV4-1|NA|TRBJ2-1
CASSQGTGLTNEQFF
TGCGCCAGCAGCCAAGGTACAGGGTTGACCAATGAGCAGTTCTTC
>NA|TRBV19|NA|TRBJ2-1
CASSPGLLNYNEQFF
TGTGCCAGTAGCCCTGGACTCCTGAATTACAATGAGCAGTTCTTC
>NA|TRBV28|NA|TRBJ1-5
CASSLLGGQPQHF
TGTGCCAGCAGTTTATTGGGGGGACAGCCCCAGCATTTT
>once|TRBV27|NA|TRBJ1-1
CASSLKLGRVPTEAFF
TGTGCCAGCAGTTTAAAGTTGGGCAGGGTACCCACTGAAGCTTTCTTT
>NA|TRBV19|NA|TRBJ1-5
CASSVTGSQPQHF
TGTGCCAGTAGCGTTACAGGGAGCCAGCCCCAGCATTTT
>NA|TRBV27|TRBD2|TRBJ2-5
CASSPGLAGNQETQYF
TGTGCCAGCAGTCCCGGACTAGCGGGGAACCAAGAGACCCAGTACTTC
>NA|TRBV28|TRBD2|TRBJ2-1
CASTWTSGSNEQFF
TGTGCCAGCACCTGGACTAGCGGGAGCAATGAGCAGTTCTTC
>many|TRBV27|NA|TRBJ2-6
CASSLNRRLSGANVLTF
TGTGCCAGCAGTTTGAACAGGCGCCTCTCTGGGGCCAACGTCCTGACTTTC
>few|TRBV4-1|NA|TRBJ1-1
CASSQVERVRTEAFF
TGCGCCAGCAGCCAAGTGGAGAGGGTTCGGACTGAAGCTTTCTTT
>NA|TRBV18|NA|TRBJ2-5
CASSPPQGRETQYF
TGTGCCAGCTCACCACCCCAGGGGAGAGAGACCCAGTACTTC
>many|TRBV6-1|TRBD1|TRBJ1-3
CASRRQGYSGNTIYF
TGTGCCAGCCGAAGACAGGGGTACTCTGGAAACACCATATATTTT
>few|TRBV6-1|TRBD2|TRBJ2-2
CAGSPGLAGVYNTGELFF
TGTGCCGGTTCACCGGGACTAGCGGGAGTATACAACACCGGGGAGCTGTTTTTT
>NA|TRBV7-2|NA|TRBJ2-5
CASRWSLYETRYF
TGTGCCAGTAGGTGGAGCTTGTATGAGACCCGGTACTTC
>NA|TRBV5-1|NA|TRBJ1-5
CASSLGGSSNQPQHF
TGCGCCAGCAGCTTGGGGGGCTCTTCCAATCAGCCCCAGCATTTT